A single sample is the source of the 20 T cell receptor beta chains below, sequenced in a study of identical twins. Each CDR3 protein gets one entry after TCRdb re-called the 5' RACE reads with MiXCR. The sample records about 530,000 distinct CDR3 sequences, nearly 15% being singletons. The same specimen was also included in a second study, on yellow fever vaccine responses in identical twins.

The sequencing sample was made of CD4+ T cells sorted from blood. These receptors were collected from a woman aged 18-35 years in good health.

The chain is built from TRBV3-1 and TRBJ1-1, with D possibly TRBD1 on 5 matching bases. The length of the CDR3 is 14 residues. The germline V gene encodes CDR1 LGHDT and CDR2 YNNKEL (reference sequence). The V end lost 3 bases, the J end lost 6 bases, and 14 bases lay between the germline ends. CDR3 nucleotides: TGTGCCAGCAGCCATACAGTGGGGGGGGCTGAAGCTTTCTTT. It is translated as CASSHTVGGAEAFF.

The sample holds a few counts of this clonotype. J is TRBJ2-2 and V is TRBV5-4, with D possibly matching TRBD2 (10 bases). Germline V gene lookup returns CDR1 SGHNT and CDR2 YYREEE (reference sequence). This CDR3 spans 20 amino acids. V dropped 3 bases and J dropped 1 base, with 25 bases sitting between them. CDR3 bases: TGTGCCAGCAGCTCCACAGGGGGCAGGGGACTAGCGCAGAACACCGGGGAGCTGTTTTTT. Amino acid sequence: CASSSTGGRGLAQNTGELFF.

The chain has TRBV9 and TRBJ2-1; TRBD2 aligns across 11 bases. J gave up 9 bases and V 2 bases, and 7 bases lay outside the gene matches. CDR1 and CDR2 from the germline V gene are SGDLS and YYNGEE. The CDR3 sequence is 15 residues long. CDR3 amino acids: CASSVVLAGEGEQFF. DNA of the CDR3: TGTGCCAGCAGCGTTGTACTAGCGGGAGAAGGTGAGCAGTTCTTC.

The rearrangement joins TRBV20-1 to TRBJ2-5; 8 nucleotides agree with TRBD1. The CDR3 loop spans 15 amino acids. The germline gives CDR1 DFQATT, CDR2 SNEGSKA (reference sequence). Trimming removed 0 bases from V and 9 bases from J; junction bases left unmatched: 12. CDR3 region: CSARDWTGSNLSQYF. Written as DNA, the CDR3 is TGCAGTGCTAGAGATTGGACAGGGAGTAATTTGTCCCAGTACTTC.

This chain joins TRBV12-3 or TRBV12-4 and TRBJ1-5; D not certain. The length of the CDR3 is 15 residues. The V end lost 3 bases, the J end lost 0 bases, and 9 bases lay between the germline ends. The CDR3 region is CASSLSLGSNQPQHF. CDR3 coding DNA: TGTGCCAGCAGTTTGTCCCTCGGTAGCAATCAGCCCCAGCATTTT.

This clonotype appeared a few times. The rearrangement links TRBV5-1 to TRBJ2-3; no definite D call. V lost 1 base, J lost 3 bases, and 6 bases lay in between. This CDR3 spans 13 amino acids. Germline V lookup: CDR1 SGHRS, CDR2 YFSETQ. The CDR3 loop reads CASSLTWTDTQYF. Here the CDR3 DNA reads TGCGCCAGCAGCTTGACTTGGACAGATACGCAGTATTTT.

The genes are TRBV12-5 and TRBJ2-6; no reliable D call. This CDR3 spans 18 amino acids. From germline, CDR1 is LGHNT and CDR2 FRNRAP. V lost 0 bases, J lost 1 base, and 13 bases lay in between. The CDR3 DNA follows: TGTGCTAGTGGTTTGGTACTTAAGTCGGGTTCTGGGGCCAACGTCCTGACTTTC. Its protein is CASGLVLKSGSGANVLTF.

The genes are TRBV5-1 and TRBJ1-4; possible D gene TRBD1, 6 bases. This CDR3 comprises 17 residues. Germline V gene lookup returns CDR1 SGHRS and CDR2 YFSETQ. Trimming removed 0 bases at V and 7 bases at J, with 19 bases between. The CDR3 DNA reads as TGCGCCAGCAGCTTGGCCAGGGGCTTCAACGACGGTGAAAAACTGTTTTTT. It translates to CASSLARGFNDGEKLFF.

The genes are TRBV6-2 or TRBV6-3 and TRBJ2-2; a weak D match, TRBD1 (6 bases). Germline CDR1 reads MNHEY; CDR2 reads SVGEGT. This CDR3 comprises 13 residues. With 5 bases removed from V and 7 bases from J, the gap between germline ends came to 11 bases. As DNA, the CDR3 is TGTGCCAGCAGTCGACAGGATGTCGGGGAGCTGTTTTTT. Translation: CASSRQDVGELFF.

This clonotype has ten or more counts. The chain uses TRBV12-3 or TRBV12-4 and TRBJ1-3; D is uncertain. This CDR3 contains 12 residues. V lost 4 bases, J lost 6 bases, and 7 bases lay in between. The CDR3 protein is CASSSPSNTIYF. The CDR3, as DNA: TGTGCCAGCAGTTCCCCTTCAAACACCATATATTTT.

The chain has TRBV6-1 and TRBJ1-5, with D maybe TRBD1 (6 bases). The germline CDR1 and CDR2 sequences are MNHNS and SASEGT. This CDR3 spans 13 amino acids. Trimming shortened V by 6 bases and J by 3 bases, and 9 bases separated the two germline ends. Here the CDR3 reads CASSRQDNQPQHF. CDR3 coding DNA: TGTGCCAGCAGCCGACAGGACAATCAGCCCCAGCATTTT.

As to this clonotype: The junction differs from germline at one of its ends, possibly a read error. The chain links TRBV28 to TRBJ1-1; weak D call: TRBD1 (6 bases). The CDR3 totals 14 residues. Germline V CDR1 and CDR2: MDHEN, SYDVKM. CDR3 sequence reads: CASSLWTANTEAFF. The CDR3 coding sequence is TGTGCCAGCAGTCTATGGACAGCTAACACTGAAGCTTTCTTT.

This clonotype was seen at least ten times. J is TRBJ2-5 and V is TRBV5-1; weak D call: TRBD2 (5 bases). V lost 4 bases, J lost 1 base, and 8 bases lay in between. Germline-derived CDR1 and CDR2 are SGHRS and YFSETQ. The CDR3 sequence is 13 residues long. In DNA, the CDR3 is TGCGCCAGCAGCCCGGACTTCCAAGAGACCCAGTACTTC. This encodes CASSPDFQETQYF.

The gene calls are TRBV20-1 and TRBJ2-5; 7 nucleotides line up with TRBD1. V was pared by 6 bases and J by 0 bases, with 4 bases of the junction left unmatched. This CDR3 has 13 amino acids. Germline V gene sequence: CDR1 DFQATT, CDR2 SNEGSKA (reference sequence). DNA for the CDR3: TGCAGTGCACACAGGGGCTACCAAGAGACCCAGTACTTC. This translates into CSAHRGYQETQYF.

This clonotype turned up a few times. The J gene is TRBJ2-1, the V gene TRBV20-1, with D possibly called TRBD1 or TRBD2 (6 bases each). Germline V lookup: CDR1 DFQATT, CDR2 SNEGSKA (reference sequence). The ends were cut back, 6 bases at V and 4 bases at J, with 16 bases in the middle. The CDR3 is made up of 14 amino acids. In nucleotides, the CDR3 is TGCAGTGCCTCCCGGGGGCAAGTGTACAATGAGCAGTTCTTC. Residues: CSASRGQVYNEQFF.

This clonotype showed up just a few times. The chain couples TRBV5-1 to TRBJ2-7; the match to TRBD2 covers 16 bases. The CDR3 totals 20 residues. Germline V gene lookup returns CDR1 SGHRS and CDR2 YFSETQ. Germline trimming cut 5 bases from V and 7 bases from J; bases unmatched to any gene: 21. The CDR3 loop reads CASRPHAGGLAGGSQYEQYF. For the CDR3, the DNA is TGCGCCAGCAGACCACACGCCGGGGGACTAGCGGGAGGGTCTCAATATGAGCAGTACTTC.

In its sample, this clonotype was seen a few times. The chain combines TRBV7-8 with TRBJ2-5; 9 nucleotides align to TRBD2. Germline-derived CDR1 and CDR2 are SGHVS and FQNEAQ. Trimming took 4 bases from V and 5 from J; bases not matched to a gene: 11. The CDR3 is 16 residues long. CDR3 coding DNA: TGTGCCAGCAGCTCATTAGCGGGAGCTCTTCGGGAGACCCAGTACTTC. Translating gives CASSSLAGALRETQYF.

The DNA for the CDR3 is TGTGCCAGCAGCCAGCAAAGAGCGAACACCGGGGAGCTGTTTTTT. Its translation: CASSQQRANTGELFF. This chain connects TRBV14 to TRBJ2-2; D uncertain. This CDR3 is built from 15 residues. V lost 3 bases, J lost 0 bases, and 8 bases lay in between. Germline assignment: CDR1 SGHDN and CDR2 FVKESK. The variable domain in full, with the rest retrieved from reference TRBV14 and TRBJ2-2, is EAGVTQFPSHSVIEKGQTVTLRCDPISGHDNLYWYRRVMGKEIKFLLHFVKESKQDESGMPNNRFLAERTGGTYSTLKVQPAELEDSGVYFCASSQQRANTGELFFGEGSRLTVL.

This chain links TRBV28 with TRBJ1-2; D call uncertain. Trimming stripped 3 bases from V and 4 bases from J, with 6 bases between. Germline lookup yields CDR1 MDHEN and CDR2 SYDVKM. There are 12 residues in the CDR3. The CDR3 DNA is TGTGCCAGCAGTTTTAGCAGCTATGGCTACACCTTC. This codes for CASSFSSYGYTF.

This clonotype was observed a single time. The chain couples TRBV25-1 to TRBJ2-1, with D uncertain. Between the trimmed V and J ends, which lost 3 bases and 6 bases, there was a span of 9 bases. CDR3 length: 13 residues. CDR1 is MGHDK, CDR2 SYGVNS, per germline. DNA of the CDR3: TGTGCCAGCAGTGACGACATAAGCAATGAGCAGTTCTTC. Protein sequence: CASSDDISNEQFF.